These 15 T cell receptor beta chains came from one sample sequenced in a study of blood T cell repertoires in COVID-19 (dated by TCRdb to the early 2020s). Library creation used the immunoSEQ multiplex PCR assay. What TCRdb holds here is the immuneACCESS table cut down to in-frame rearrangements. Part of the clones is not present; checked against another copy, under half of the missing clones reflect an unresolved V gene, and the others are unexplained. Across this sample there are 300,000 to 350,000 clones, with 88% seen only once. More than 5% of the sample lies in the top ten. Input material: PBMCs or T cells enriched from blood (not recorded which). These receptors all stem from a man aged 30-40 years who had recovered from COVID-19.

V usage is TRBV24-1 and J usage is TRBJ2-2, with a tentative D call TRBD2 (5 bases). The CDR3 runs 15 residues. The germline V gene has CDR1 KGHDR and CDR2 SFDVKD. V shed 4 bases and J shed 7 bases, with 15 bases lying between them. CDR3 protein: CATSDGSGSHGELFF. For the CDR3, the DNA is TGTGCCACCAGTGACGGGTCGGGAAGTCACGGGGAGCTGTTTTTT.

This clone was seen a handful of times. The sample holds other DNA sequences that translate to the same CDR3. The chain recombines TRBV28 with TRBJ1-2, with D uncertain. The V end lost 2 bases, the J end lost 2 bases, and 6 bases lay between the germline ends. The CDR3 runs 13 residues. In germline, CDR1 is MDHEN, CDR2 SYDVKM. In DNA, the CDR3 is TGTGCCAGCAGTTTAGGGCAGAACTATGGCTACACCTTC. Protein product: CASSLGQNYGYTF.

The chain employs TRBV3-1 (or the pseudogene TRBV3-2) and TRBJ1-2; TRBD1 matches 9 bases. CDR1 and CDR2 from the germline V gene are LGHDT and YNNKEL (reference sequence). V lost 3 bases, J lost 3 bases, and 8 bases stayed unmatched. The CDR3 covers 16 residues. The CDR3 protein is CASSHHRWTGDYGYTF. CDR3 sequence (DNA): TGTGCCAGCAGCCATCACCGTTGGACAGGGGACTATGGCTACACCTTC.

The chain combines TRBV19 with TRBJ1-2, with D uncertain. The CDR3 consists of 16 residues. CDR1 and CDR2 from the germline V gene are LNHDA and SQIVND (reference sequence). The V gene lost 5 bases and the J gene lost 4 bases, with 20 bases spanning the gap. The CDR3 DNA follows: TGTGCCAGTAGTCCGGGTCGCCGAAATCTGGCCTATGGCTACACCTTC. It codes for CASSPGRRNLAYGYTF.

The rearrangement links TRBV21-1 to TRBJ2-7; the table's D call TRBD1 went unverified against the DNA. TRBV21-1 is classified as a pseudogene. The CDR3 totals 15 residues. This CDR3 reads CASSTQGKRTYEQYF. CDR3 DNA sequence: TGTGCCAGCAGCACCCAGGGAAAACGAACCTACGAGCAGTACTTC.

This clone was observed a few times. Different DNA sequences within this sample yield the same CDR3. The V and J genes are TRBV5-1 and TRBJ2-5, with 10 positions matching TRBD2. Germline V gene lookup returns CDR1 SGHRS and CDR2 YFSETQ. With V trimmed by 0 bases and J by 2 bases, 1 base remained unmatched. The CDR3 is 15 residues long. The CDR3 bases are TGCGCCAGCAGCTTGGTGACTAGCGGGCAAGAGACCCAGTACTTC. Residues: CASSLVTSGQETQYF.

The rearrangement links TRBV18 to TRBJ2-2; a possible D gene is TRBD2 (6 bases). The CDR3 length is 16 residues. V gave up 0 bases and J gave up 1 base, with 9 bases separating them. Per germline, CDR1 KGHSH and CDR2 LQKENI. The CDR3 bases are TGTGCCAGCTCACCACCGGGGGGTCAGAACACCGGGGAGCTGTTTTTT. Translating it yields CASSPPGGQNTGELFF. Filled out from reference TRBV18 and TRBJ2-2, the complete variable domain reads NAGVMQNPRHLVRRRGQEARLRCSPMKGHSHVYWYRQLPEEGLKFMVYLQKENIIDESGMPKERFSAEFPKEGPSILRIQQVVRGDSAAYFCASSPPGGQNTGELFFGEGSRLTVL.

About this clone: The sample holds other DNA sequences that translate to the same CDR3. The chain couples TRBV2 to TRBJ2-3; D not certain. Trimming removed 2 bases from V and 3 bases from J, with 6 bases in between. CDR1 is SNHLY and CDR2 is FYNNEI in the germline V gene. The CDR3 contains 13 residues. CDR3 DNA: TGTGCCAGCAGTGAACTCCGTACAGATACGCAGTATTTT. Translated: CASSELRTDTQYF.

This clone occurred once. V is TRBV5-6 and J is TRBJ2-5, with 9 positions matching TRBD2. Trimming cost V 2 bases and J 9 bases; bases outside gene matches: 20. In germline, CDR1 is SGHDT, CDR2 YYEEEE. This CDR3 is 18 amino acids long. CDR3 sequence reads: CASSLPGASGERGGAQYF. As DNA, the CDR3 is TGTGCCAGCAGCTTACCCGGGGCTAGCGGGGAGAGAGGGGGGGCCCAGTACTTC.

V and J are TRBV19 and TRBJ2-5; D is perhaps TRBD1 (5 bases). Trimming stripped 3 bases from V and 6 bases from J, with 17 bases between. This CDR3 has 15 amino acids. Germline CDR1 and CDR2: LNHDA and SQIVND (reference sequence). This CDR3 reads CASSIKLGREQTQYF. The DNA of the CDR3 is TGTGCCAGTAGTATCAAACTTGGCAGGGAACAGACCCAGTACTTC.

J is TRBJ1-6 and V is TRBV2, with 7 positions matching TRBD1. The CDR3 has 15 amino acids. Germline assignment: CDR1 SNHLY and CDR2 FYNNEI. The trim removed 6 bases at V and 9 bases at J, leaving 11 bases unmatched. As DNA, the CDR3 is TGTGCCAGCAGAGGTCGACAGGGTGCCGGTTCACCCCTCCACTTT. Amino acids: CASRGRQGAGSPLHF.

The chain couples TRBV12-3 or TRBV12-4 to TRBJ2-7; D gene uncertain. This CDR3 has 13 residues. V shed 3 bases and J shed 2 bases, with 8 bases lying between them. CDR3 amino acids: CASSFGSTYEQYF. CDR3 nucleotides: TGTGCCAGCAGTTTTGGCAGTACCTACGAGCAGTACTTC.

Remarks on this clone: Other DNA sequences in this sample translate to the same CDR3. J is TRBJ1-6 and V is TRBV11-2, with a possible D match to TRBD1 (6 bases). This CDR3 spans 14 amino acids. Germline CDR1 and CDR2: SGHAT and FQNNGV. V lost 5 bases, J lost 10 bases, and 15 bases lay in between. CDR3 sequence reads: CASSLAGGNSPLHF. CDR3 sequence (DNA): TGTGCCAGCAGCCTAGCTGGGGGCAACTCACCCCTCCACTTT. Supplemented by reference TRBV11-2 and TRBJ1-6, the full variable domain reads EAGVAQSPRYKIIEKRQSVAFWCNPISGHATLYWYQQILGQGPKLLIQFQNNGVVDDSQLPKDRFSAERLKGVDSTLKIQPAKLEDSAVYLCASSLAGGNSPLHFGNGTRLTVT.

This clone has only one observation. The chain carries TRBV25-1 and TRBJ1-2; no clear D. Germline V gene sequence: CDR1 MGHDK, CDR2 SYGVNS. V gave up 2 bases and J gave up 5 bases, with 9 bases separating them. This CDR3 comprises 13 residues. The CDR3 here is CASSEGLPYGYTF. CDR3 coding DNA: TGTGCCAGCAGTGAAGGGCTGCCTTATGGCTACACCTTC.

The genes are TRBV7-3 and TRBJ2-1; TRBD2 is a possible D gene (7 bases). CDR1 is SGHTA and CDR2 is FQGTGA in the germline V gene. V lost 2 bases to trimming and J lost 8 bases, with 16 bases between them. The CDR3 totals 15 residues. The CDR3 nucleotides read TGTGCCAGCAGCTTAGAGGGCGGGGGCCCATATGAGCAGTTCTTC. Its translation: CASSLEGGGPYEQFF.